Below are 22 T cell receptor beta chains sequenced from a single sample in a study of yellow fever vaccine responses in identical twins. TCRdb fed the RT-PCR reads into MiXCR, producing one record per CDR3 protein. Among 950 or so distinct CDR3 sequences listed, approximately 80% were seen once. This material consisted of T cells from blood (PBMCs), unsorted or a sorted subset (not recorded which), taken before or after yellow fever vaccination (not recorded which). Every receptor here comes from a female donor who received the yellow fever vaccine.

The V and J genes are TRBV2 and TRBJ2-6; D uncertain. Trimming shortened V by 4 bases and J by 4 bases, and 11 bases separated the two germline ends. There are 15 residues in the CDR3. Germline V gene data show CDR1 as SNHLY and CDR2 as FYNNEI. The chain's CDR3 is CASSGQETGANVLTF. The CDR3 DNA follows: TGTGCCAGCAGTGGCCAGGAGACCGGGGCCAACGTCCTGACTTTC.

The chain recombines TRBV6-2 or TRBV6-3 with TRBJ2-5; D is tentatively TRBD1 or TRBD2 (6 bases each). Germline assignment: CDR1 MNHEY and CDR2 SVGEGT. The CDR3 covers 15 residues. The V gene lost 7 bases and the J gene lost 5 bases, with 20 bases spanning the gap. The CDR3 is CASKEGVTDSETQYF. CDR3 DNA: TGTGCCAGCAAGGAGGGGGTCACGGATTCGGAGACCCAGTACTTC.

The V and J genes are TRBV9 and TRBJ2-5; no reliable D call. The CDR3 spans 14 residues. Trimming took off 0 bases at V and 3 bases at J, with 9 bases between the two ends. Per germline, CDR1 SGDLS and CDR2 YYNGEE. The chain's CDR3 is CASSVGRNKETQYF. The CDR3 DNA follows: TGTGCCAGCAGCGTAGGTCGGAACAAAGAGACCCAGTACTTC.

This clonotype came up once. The chain couples TRBV7-9 to TRBJ1-2, with a possible D match to TRBD1 (5 bases). This CDR3 spans 13 amino acids. V was clipped by 6 bases and J by 5 bases, with 13 bases between them. Germline V gene lookup returns CDR1 SEHNR and CDR2 FQNEAQ (reference sequence). The CDR3 DNA reads TGTGCCAGCAGACCACCGGCAGGGTATGGCTACACCTTC. Residues: CASRPPAGYGYTF. The full variable domain, rest sourced from reference TRBV7-9 and TRBJ1-2, is DTGVSQNPRHKITKRGQNVTFRCDPISEHNRLYWYRQTLGQGPEFLTYFQNEAQLEKSRLLSDRFSAERPKGSFSTLEIQRTEQGDSAMYLCASRPPAGYGYTFGSGTRLTVV.

The genes are TRBV29-1 and TRBJ1-2; tentative D call: TRBD1 (6 bases). With 4 bases removed from V and 6 bases from J, the gap between germline ends came to 15 bases. The CDR3 contains 13 residues. Germline values: CDR1 SQVTM, CDR2 ANQGSEA. The CDR3 DNA reads as TGCAGCGTTGTCGGGCAGGGGAGGGATGGCTACACCTTC. It encodes CSVVGQGRDGYTF.

V gene TRBV11-3 combines with J gene TRBJ2-7; D is perhaps TRBD1 (5 bases). The germline CDR1 and CDR2 sequences are SGHNT and YENEEA. Trimming took off 3 bases at V and 7 bases at J, with 13 bases between the two ends. CDR3 length: 13 residues. The CDR3 loop is CASSLWGQEEQYV. CDR3 in DNA: TGTGCCAGCAGCTTGTGGGGCCAGGAAGAGCAGTACGTC.

Here the CDR3 reads CASRPRGPGTEAFF. The CDR3 DNA follows: TGCGCCAGCAGGCCGCGAGGGCCCGGCACTGAAGCTTTCTTT. This sequence joins TRBV23-1 and TRBJ1-1; no clear D gene. TRBV23-1 is an ORF; its function is uncertain. The V and J ends lost 6 bases and 4 bases respectively, with 15 bases between them. The CDR3 sequence is 14 residues long.

This chain connects TRBV29-1 to TRBJ2-3; D is perhaps TRBD1 (6 bases). V lost 5 bases and J lost 1, with 13 bases in between. Germline V CDR1 and CDR2: SQVTM, ANQGSEA. The CDR3 sequence is 14 residues long. This chain's CDR3 is CSVQPTGRTDTQYF. As DNA, the CDR3 is TGCAGCGTTCAGCCGACAGGCCGCACAGATACGCAGTATTTT.

The CDR3 nucleotides are TGTGCCAGCAGCCTCCTCAATGAGCAGTTCTTC. Translated: CASSLLNEQFF. The gene calls are TRBV14 and TRBJ2-1, with unresolved D. Trimming cost V 4 bases and J 6 bases, with 4 bases left between them. This CDR3 spans 11 amino acids. Germline V gives CDR1 SGHDN, CDR2 FVKESK.

The rearrangement links TRBV11-1 to TRBJ1-4; TRBD1 agrees at 9 bases. Trimming took 6 bases from V and 8 from J; bases not matched to a gene: 7. This CDR3 contains 14 residues. Germline V lookup: CDR1 SGHAT, CDR2 FQDESV (reference sequence). As DNA, the CDR3 is TGTGCCAGCAGTCCGGGACAGGGTGGCGAAAAACTGTTTTTT. It codes for CASSPGQGGEKLFF. The whole variable domain, filled in from reference TRBV11-1 and TRBJ1-4, reads EAEVAQSPRYKITEKSQAVAFWCDPISGHATLYWYRQILGQGPELLVQFQDESVVDDSQLPKDRFSAERLKGVDSTLKIQPAELGDSAMYLCASSPGQGGEKLFFGSGTQLSVL.

V is TRBV4-2 and J is TRBJ2-7; D is possibly TRBD2 (5 bases). Germline V gives CDR1 LGHNA, CDR2 YNFKEQ. This CDR3 comprises 14 residues. The V and J ends lost 0 bases and 3 bases respectively, with 9 bases between them. The CDR3 DNA sequence: TGTGCCAGCAGCCAAGATCCAGCGGTCTACGAGCAGTACTTC. As protein: CASSQDPAVYEQYF.

V is TRBV4-2 and J is TRBJ2-7; tentatively, D is TRBD2 (6 bases). The CDR3 has 17 amino acids. CDR1 LGHNA and CDR2 YNFKEQ come from the germline V gene. With 0 bases removed from V and 1 base from J, the gap between germline ends came to 16 bases. The CDR3 nucleotides are TGTGCCAGCAGCCAAGATGGTGACGGGAGTGCTTCCTACGAGCAGTACTTC. As protein: CASSQDGDGSASYEQYF.

This clonotype occurred once. The chain carries TRBV16 and TRBJ2-1, with no clear D. The CDR3 totals 13 residues. Germline V gene data show CDR1 as KGHSY and CDR2 as FQNENV. Trimming cost V 0 bases and J 2 bases, with 2 bases left between them. In DNA, the CDR3 is TGTGCCAGCAGCCAATCCACCTACAATGAGCAGTTCTTC. This translates into CASSQSTYNEQFF.

The chain recombines TRBV7-9 with TRBJ2-7; D might be TRBD1 (6 bases). Trimming pared 4 bases from V and 3 bases from J, leaving 13 bases between. Germline lookup yields CDR1 SEHNR and CDR2 FQNEAQ (reference sequence). This CDR3 has 14 residues. The CDR3: CASSYRQDDYEQYF. For the CDR3, the DNA is TGTGCCAGCAGCTACCGACAGGACGACTACGAGCAGTACTTC.

The chain has TRBV20-1 and TRBJ2-7; 10 nucleotides agree with TRBD1. The CDR3 totals 15 residues. The V gene's germline CDR1 is DFQATT and CDR2 SNEGSKA (reference sequence). The V segment lost 5 bases and the J segment 3 bases; nucleotides outside the gene matches: 10. The CDR3 sequence: CSARDLDRGLYEQYF. CDR3 sequence (DNA): TGCAGTGCTCGCGACCTAGACAGGGGGCTCTACGAGCAGTACTTC.

The chain couples TRBV11-1 to TRBJ2-5; D is unclear. The germline V gene encodes CDR1 SGHAT and CDR2 FQDESV (reference sequence). V was shortened by 3 bases and J by 5 bases, with 13 bases between the two germline ends. The CDR3 totals 14 residues. CDR3 DNA: TGTGCCAGCAGCTTCGCGTCAGCGCGGGAGACCCAGTACTTC. This translates into CASSFASARETQYF.

The genes are TRBV19 and TRBJ2-1; D is unclear. The CDR3 runs to 12 residues. Deletions cut 1 base from V and 5 bases from J, with 3 bases between. Germline assignment: CDR1 LNHDA and CDR2 SQIVND (reference sequence). In DNA, the CDR3 is TGTGCCAGTAGTATAGGTCACAATGAGCAGTTCTTC. Translated: CASSIGHNEQFF.

This chain links TRBV19 with TRBJ2-7, with 11 positions matching TRBD2. This CDR3 spans 14 amino acids. V was pared by 6 bases and J by 6 bases, with 7 bases of the junction left unmatched. Germline V gene lookup returns CDR1 LNHDA and CDR2 SQIVND (reference sequence). The CDR3 region is CASSTTSGTIEQYF. CDR3 coding DNA: TGTGCCAGTAGCACGACTAGCGGGACCATCGAGCAGTACTTC. The full variable domain, with the rest looked up from reference TRBV19 and TRBJ2-7, is DGGITQSPKYLFRKEGQNVTLSCEQNLNHDAMYWYRQDPGQGLRLIYYSQIVNDFQKGDIAEGYSVSREKKESFPLTVTSAQKNPTAFYLCASSTTSGTIEQYFGPGTRLTVT.

This clonotype was observed a single time. V gene TRBV4-1 combines with J gene TRBJ1-1; 8 positions agree with TRBD1. CDR1 MGHRA and CDR2 YSYEKL come from the germline V gene. The CDR3 loop spans 15 amino acids. The junction had 5 bases not matched to a gene; V was cut back by 1 base and J by 4 bases. The CDR3 spells CASSQGDRSGTEAFF. Written as DNA, the CDR3 is TGCGCCAGCAGCCAAGGGGACAGGTCGGGCACTGAAGCTTTCTTT.

The CDR3 is CASSLWDREPDTQYF. Written as DNA, the CDR3 is TGTGCCAGCAGCTTATGGGACAGAGAGCCGGATACGCAGTATTTT. The chain uses TRBV11-1 and TRBJ2-3, with 7 positions matching TRBD1. The CDR3 runs to 15 residues. Germline-derived CDR1 and CDR2 are SGHAT and FQDESV (reference sequence). Trimming took 2 bases from V and 6 from J; bases not matched to a gene: 8.

The rearrangement joins TRBV27 to TRBJ1-1, with D unresolved. Germline V gene sequence: CDR1 MNHEY, CDR2 SMNVEV (reference sequence). The CDR3 loop spans 13 amino acids. V lost 8 bases and J lost 0, with 10 bases in between. Here the CDR3 reads CASAGSMNTEAFF. The CDR3 coding sequence is TGTGCCAGCGCCGGGAGCATGAACACTGAAGCTTTCTTT.

This clonotype occurred a few times. The chain combines TRBV11-1 with TRBJ2-1; no firm D call. V lost 1 base, J lost 8 bases, and 18 bases lay in between. Germline V CDR1 and CDR2: SGHAT, FQDESV (reference sequence). The CDR3 has 16 residues. For the CDR3, the DNA is TGTGCCAGCAGCTTAGTGTCCTCTAAACTTGGGGATGAGCAGTTCTTC. Translated, it gives CASSLVSSKLGDEQFF.